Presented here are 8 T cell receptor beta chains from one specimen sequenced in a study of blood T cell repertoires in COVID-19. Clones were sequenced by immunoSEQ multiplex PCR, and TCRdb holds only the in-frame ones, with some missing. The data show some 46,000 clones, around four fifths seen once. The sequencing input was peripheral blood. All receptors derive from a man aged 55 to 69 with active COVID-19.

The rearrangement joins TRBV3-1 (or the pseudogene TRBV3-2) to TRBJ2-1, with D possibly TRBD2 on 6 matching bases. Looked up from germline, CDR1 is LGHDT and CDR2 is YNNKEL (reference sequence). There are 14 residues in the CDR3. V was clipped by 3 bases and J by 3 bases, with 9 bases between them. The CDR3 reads CASSQAGGYNEQFF. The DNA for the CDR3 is TGTGCCAGCAGCCAGGCCGGGGGCTACAATGAGCAGTTCTTC.

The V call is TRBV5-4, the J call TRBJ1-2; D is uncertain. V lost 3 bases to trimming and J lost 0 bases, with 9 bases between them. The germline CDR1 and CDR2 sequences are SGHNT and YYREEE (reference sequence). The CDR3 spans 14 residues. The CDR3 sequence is CASSSGGTNYGYTF. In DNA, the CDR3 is TGTGCCAGCAGCTCTGGCGGGACTAACTATGGCTACACCTTC.

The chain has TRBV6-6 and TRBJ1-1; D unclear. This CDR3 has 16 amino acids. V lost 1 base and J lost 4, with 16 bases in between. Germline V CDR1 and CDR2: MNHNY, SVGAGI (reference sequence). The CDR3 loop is CASSYWRGRAGTEAFF. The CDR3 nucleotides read TGTGCCAGCAGTTACTGGAGAGGGAGGGCGGGCACTGAAGCTTTCTTT.

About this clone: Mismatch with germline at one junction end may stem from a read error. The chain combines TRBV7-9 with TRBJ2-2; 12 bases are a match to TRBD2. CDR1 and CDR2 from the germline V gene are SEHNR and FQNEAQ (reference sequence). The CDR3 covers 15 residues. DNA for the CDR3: TGTGCCAGCCTAGCGGGAGGGCCGAAAACCGGGGAGCTGTTTTTT. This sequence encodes CASLAGGPKTGELFF.

The CDR3 nucleotides are TGCGCCAGCAGCTTAGCGGAGTCCTACGAGCAGTACTTC. Encoded protein: CASSLAESYEQYF. The chain combines TRBV5-1 with TRBJ2-7; the D gene is possibly TRBD2 (5 bases). The CDR3 spans 13 residues. Germline V gene sequence: CDR1 SGHRS, CDR2 YFSETQ. V was trimmed by 2 bases and J by 1 base, leaving 7 bases between them.

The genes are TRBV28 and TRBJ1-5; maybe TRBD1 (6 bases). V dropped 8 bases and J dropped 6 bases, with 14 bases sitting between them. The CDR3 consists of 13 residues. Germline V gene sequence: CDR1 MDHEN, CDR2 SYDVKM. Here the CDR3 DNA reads TGTGCCAGCGGTAAGGGGGTCATTCAGCCCCAGCATTTT. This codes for CASGKGVIQPQHF.

The CDR3 sequence is CATVERSSYNEQFF. The CDR3 nucleotides are TGTGCCACCGTGGAGCGGAGCTCCTACAATGAGCAGTTCTTC. V usage is TRBV15 and J usage is TRBJ2-1; TRBD2 might be the D (5 bases). Trimming took off 8 bases at V and 0 bases at J, with 11 bases between the two ends. CDR1 is LNHNV and CDR2 is YYDKDF in the germline V gene (reference sequence). This CDR3 spans 14 amino acids.

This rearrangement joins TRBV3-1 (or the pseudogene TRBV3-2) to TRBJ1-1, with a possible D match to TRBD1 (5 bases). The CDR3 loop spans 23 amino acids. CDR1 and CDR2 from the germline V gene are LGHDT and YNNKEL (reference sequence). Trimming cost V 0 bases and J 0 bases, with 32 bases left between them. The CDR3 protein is CASSQDHGFGFGGQIGMNTEAFF. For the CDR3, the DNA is TGTGCCAGCAGCCAAGATCATGGGTTTGGTTTCGGGGGTCAAATCGGAATGAACACTGAAGCTTTCTTT.